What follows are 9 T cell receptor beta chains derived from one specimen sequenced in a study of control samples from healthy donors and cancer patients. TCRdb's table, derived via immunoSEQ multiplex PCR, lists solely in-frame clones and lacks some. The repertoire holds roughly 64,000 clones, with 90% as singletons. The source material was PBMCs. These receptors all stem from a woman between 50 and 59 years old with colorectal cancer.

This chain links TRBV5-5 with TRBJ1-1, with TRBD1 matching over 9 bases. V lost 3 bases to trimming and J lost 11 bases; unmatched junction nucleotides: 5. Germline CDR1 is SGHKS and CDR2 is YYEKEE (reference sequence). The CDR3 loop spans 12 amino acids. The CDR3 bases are TGTGCCAGCAGCTCGGGACAGGGTAGTGCTTTCTTT. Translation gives CASSSGQGSAFF.

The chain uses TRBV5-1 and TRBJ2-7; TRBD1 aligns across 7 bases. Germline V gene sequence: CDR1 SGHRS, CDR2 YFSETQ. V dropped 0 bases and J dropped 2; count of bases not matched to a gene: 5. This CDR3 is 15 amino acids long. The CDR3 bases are TGCGCCAGCAGCTTGGGGTCTCAGGGGGCCTACGAGCAGTACTTC. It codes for CASSLGSQGAYEQYF.

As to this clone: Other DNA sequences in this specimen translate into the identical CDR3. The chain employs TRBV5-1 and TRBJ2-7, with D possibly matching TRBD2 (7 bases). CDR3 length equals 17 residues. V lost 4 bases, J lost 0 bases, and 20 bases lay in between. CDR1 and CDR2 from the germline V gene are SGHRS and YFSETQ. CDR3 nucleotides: TGCGCCAGCAGCATAGGGGGGGGTCTCCCGGGCTCCTACGAGCAGTACTTC. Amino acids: CASSIGGGLPGSYEQYF.

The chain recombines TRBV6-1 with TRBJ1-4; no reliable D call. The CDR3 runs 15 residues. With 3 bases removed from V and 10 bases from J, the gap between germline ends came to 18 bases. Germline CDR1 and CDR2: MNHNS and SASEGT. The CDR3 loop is CASSESDAKGGKLFF. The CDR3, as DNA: TGTGCCAGCAGTGAGTCAGACGCCAAGGGTGGAAAACTGTTTTTT.

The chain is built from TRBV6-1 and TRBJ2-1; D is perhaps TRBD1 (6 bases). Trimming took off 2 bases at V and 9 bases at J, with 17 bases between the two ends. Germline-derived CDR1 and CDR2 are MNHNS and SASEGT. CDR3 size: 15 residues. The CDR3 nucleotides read TGTGCCAGCAGTGAAATGCCAGGGGTTCGAGGTGAGCAGTTCTTC. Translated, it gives CASSEMPGVRGEQFF.

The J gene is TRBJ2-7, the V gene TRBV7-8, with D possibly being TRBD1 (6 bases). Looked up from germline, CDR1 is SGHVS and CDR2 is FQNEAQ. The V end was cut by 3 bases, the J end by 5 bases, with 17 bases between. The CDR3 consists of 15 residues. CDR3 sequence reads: CASSLSYQGSHEQYF. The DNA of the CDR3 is TGTGCCAGCAGCTTGTCCTACCAGGGGAGCCACGAGCAGTACTTC.

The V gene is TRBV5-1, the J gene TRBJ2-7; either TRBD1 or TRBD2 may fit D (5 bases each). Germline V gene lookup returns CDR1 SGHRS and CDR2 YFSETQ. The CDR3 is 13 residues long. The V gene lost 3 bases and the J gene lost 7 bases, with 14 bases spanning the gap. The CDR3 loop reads CASSSQLAGEQYF. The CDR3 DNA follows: TGCGCCAGCAGCTCCCAGCTAGCAGGGGAGCAGTACTTC.

The CDR3 is CASSPQDRDYEKLFF. For the CDR3, the DNA is TGTGCCAGTAGCCCTCAGGACAGGGATTATGAAAAACTGTTTTTT. The J gene is TRBJ1-4, the V gene TRBV19, with 8 bases lining up with TRBD1. J lost 6 bases, V lost 6 bases, and 9 bases had no gene match. Per the germline V gene, CDR1 is LNHDA and CDR2 is SQIVND (reference sequence). This CDR3 spans 15 amino acids.

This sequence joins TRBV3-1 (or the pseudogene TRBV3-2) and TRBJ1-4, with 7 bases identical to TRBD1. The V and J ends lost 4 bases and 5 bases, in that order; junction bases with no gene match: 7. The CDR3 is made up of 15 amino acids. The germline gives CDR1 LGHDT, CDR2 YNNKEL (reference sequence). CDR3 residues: CASSPNWGQNEKLFF. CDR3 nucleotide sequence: TGTGCCAGCAGCCCTAACTGGGGACAGAATGAAAAACTGTTTTTT.